The rows below give T cell receptor beta chains drawn from one sample of a study of CD8 T cells in Susac syndrome. TCRdb fed the immunoSEQ multiplex PCR reads into MiXCR, producing one record per CDR3 protein. The sample has tens of thousands of distinct CDR3 sequences; approximately 96% are singletons. The sequenced material came from CD8+ T cells from PBMCs. All receptors derive from a human donor with Susac syndrome. Each CDR3 is given with its conserved first and last residue. D genes are given only for firm matches. The listing skips clone size in some rows; elsewhere it reads once, few, many or a size class.

CDR3: CASKSSGANVLTF; size: .; J: TRBJ2-6; V: TRBV27; D: .
CDR3: CSASPSGERGTGELFF; size: .; J: TRBJ2-2; V: TRBV20-1; D: .
CDR3: CAWSRGDRAHEQFF; size: .; J: TRBJ2-1; V: TRBV30; D: TRBD1
CDR3: CASSQDSGLYTEAFF; size: .; J: TRBJ1-1; V: TRBV4-1; D: .
CDR3: CAWSDAGVSYNEQFF; size: .; J: TRBJ2-1; V: TRBV30; D: TRBD2
CDR3: CSVDARGTSGPNEQFF; size: once; J: TRBJ2-1; V: TRBV29-1; D: TRBD2
CDR3: CATSDPGTRQPQHF; size: .; J: TRBJ1-5; V: TRBV24-1; D: .
CDR3: CASSYRTGAYNEQFF; size: .; J: TRBJ2-1; V: TRBV6-2/TRBV6-3; D: TRBD1
CDR3: CASSAPRDWRIRDTQYF; size: .; J: TRBJ2-3; V: TRBV9; D: .
CDR3: CASSQVREGTYEQYF; size: .; J: TRBJ2-7; V: TRBV3-1; D: TRBD2
CDR3: CASGSGAYNEQFF; size: .; J: TRBJ2-1; V: TRBV4-3; D: TRBD2
CDR3: CASSRDRLKGYEQYF; size: .; J: TRBJ2-7; V: TRBV7-9; D: .
CDR3: CASSPPLSVYEQYF; size: .; J: TRBJ2-7; V: TRBV18; D: .
CDR3: CATSPFRGLQREYGYTF; size: .; J: TRBJ1-2; V: TRBV24-1; D: .
CDR3: CASSPPERGDFQETQYF; size: .; J: TRBJ2-5; V: TRBV18; D: TRBD2
CDR3: CASSFPGTETQYF; size: .; J: TRBJ2-5; V: TRBV7-9; D: .
CDR3: CASSSQGQVWEQYF; size: once; J: TRBJ2-7; V: TRBV14; D: .
CDR3: CASSLVGDSYEQYF; size: .; J: TRBJ2-7; V: TRBV7-9; D: TRBD1
CDR3: CASRSGGEQFF; size: few; J: TRBJ2-1; V: TRBV6-1; D: .
CDR3: CAAQQHRIDTQYF; size: .; J: TRBJ2-3; V: TRBV6-5; D: .
CDR3: CASSSVVPDGANVLTF; size: .; J: TRBJ2-6; V: TRBV13; D: .
CDR3: CSARWLAKNIQYF; size: .; J: TRBJ2-4; V: TRBV20-1; D: .
CDR3: CASSPTGVPLDNEQFF; size: once; J: TRBJ2-1; V: TRBV5-1; D: TRBD1
CDR3: CASSLYPAGRETQYF; size: .; J: TRBJ2-5; V: TRBV11-1; D: .
CDR3: CASGGGGPSYEQYF; size: .; J: TRBJ2-7; V: TRBV7-9; D: .
CDR3: CATSEGADTQYF; size: .; J: TRBJ2-3; V: TRBV24-1; D: .
CDR3: CATLGGSDEQFF; size: once; J: TRBJ2-1; V: TRBV27; D: TRBD2
CDR3: CASSPGGLQTQYF; size: .; J: TRBJ2-5; V: TRBV27; D: TRBD1
CDR3: CSAGGRAELQETQYF; size: .; J: TRBJ2-5; V: TRBV20-1; D: .
CDR3: CATSHQGDRAGYTF; size: .; J: TRBJ1-2; V: TRBV15; D: TRBD1
CDR3: CASRTAMNTEAFF; size: few; J: TRBJ1-1; V: TRBV27; D: .
CDR3: CSATEGQASYEQYF; size: .; J: TRBJ2-7; V: TRBV20-1; D: TRBD1
CDR3: CASSDTKGDSPLHF; size: .; J: TRBJ1-6; V: TRBV9; D: .
CDR3: CASSLGTGYGYTF; size: few; J: TRBJ1-2; V: TRBV7-6; D: TRBD1
CDR3: CSGLAGRVTTEAFF; size: .; J: TRBJ1-1; V: TRBV29-1; D: .
CDR3: CASSDRITDTQYF; size: .; J: TRBJ2-3; V: TRBV6-1; D: .
CDR3: CASSLFGGYNEQFF; size: .; J: TRBJ2-1; V: TRBV5-6; D: .
CDR3: CASSSPQGARVWYEQYF; size: .; J: TRBJ2-7; V: TRBV7-8; D: TRBD1
CDR3: CASSLSTGWDEAFF; size: .; J: TRBJ1-1; V: TRBV27; D: TRBD1
CDR3: CSVEIGLEQDEQYF; size: few; J: TRBJ2-7; V: TRBV29-1; D: TRBD2
CDR3: CASSSDPGSYNEQFF; size: .; J: TRBJ2-1; V: TRBV6-5; D: .
CDR3: CASSQVVAALQETQYF; size: .; J: TRBJ2-5; V: TRBV4-1; D: .
CDR3: CSVEERDRGQYGYTF; size: .; J: TRBJ1-2; V: TRBV29-1; D: TRBD1
CDR3: CASKHDEQFF; size: .; J: TRBJ2-1; V: TRBV6-2/TRBV6-3; D: .
CDR3: CASRGQGKWTGELFF; size: .; J: TRBJ2-2; V: TRBV19; D: TRBD1
CDR3: CASSGSGAYGYTF; size: .; J: TRBJ1-2; V: TRBV9; D: .
CDR3: CASSIRGVYNEQFF; size: .; J: TRBJ2-1; V: TRBV19; D: TRBD2
CDR3: CASSLWSGTSGDRRNEQFF; size: once; J: TRBJ2-1; V: TRBV27; D: TRBD2
CDR3: CASSLYTGSVRETQYF; size: .; J: TRBJ2-5; V: TRBV28; D: .
CDR3: CATSRERAGEPPNGELFF; size: .; J: TRBJ2-2; V: TRBV15; D: TRBD2
CDR3: CATGTPEQYF; size: .; J: TRBJ2-7; V: TRBV30; D: .
CDR3: CASSLTSEQYF; size: .; J: TRBJ2-7; V: TRBV5-6; D: .
CDR3: CSVSLEMGGTEAFF; size: .; J: TRBJ1-1; V: TRBV29-1; D: .
CDR3: CASSLVRGRGEQYF; size: .; J: TRBJ2-7; V: TRBV5-1; D: TRBD1